This T cell receptor (beta chain) was obtained from a study of cytomegalovirus exposure and HLA in healthy donors. General study findings and limits: Common viral pathogens seemed, in a later analysis, to connect with several of the most significant clusters. Using a false discovery rate of 0.05, a later analysis showed that approximately 17,000 TCR beta sequences were associated with HLA alleles.

The study ran its PCR with 60 Vbeta and 13 Jbeta primers. Authors' processing steps: An analysis that came later counted 70 million to 100 million unique TCR beta chains, around 12 million shared. Clones were sequenced by immunoSEQ multiplex PCR, and TCRdb holds only the in-frame ones, with some missing. The DNA gave D and trimming, while V, J and clone size come from that table. The table lists about 98,000 clones, approximately 74% of them singletons, with 1.8% in the top ten. The CDR3 consists of 16 residues. V was trimmed by 0 bases and J by 7 bases, leaving 16 bases between them. CDR1 and CDR2 (germline): LGHNA, YNFKEQ. Of note for this clone: Its specificity is not known.

This rearrangement joins TRBV4-2 to TRBJ1-3, with no clear D. This TCR was sampled from a male donor in good health and CMV-seronegative. Sequenced sample: PBMCs. The DNA for the CDR3 is TGTGCCAGCAGCCAAGATCTATGGCGGGAAGGGAACACCATATATTTT. Translating gives CASSQDLWREGNTIYF.